The present entry profiles one T cell receptor beta chain with its context. The sample is drawn from a study of blood T cell repertoires in COVID-19. Study context: Material from acute and convalescent COVID-19 was sourced from the United States, Italy and Spain.

Original analysis: Amplified reference gene primers provided the basis for estimating nucleated cell counts. The data were produced by immunoSEQ multiplex PCR, yet TCRdb's version contains in-frame clones alone and is incomplete. The V and J calls and the clone size are those of that table, but D and trimming were determined from the DNA. The table includes some 70,000 clones, nearly 80% detected once. CDR1 and CDR2 from the germline V gene are SGHTA and FQGNSA. V shed 4 bases, J shed 6 bases, and the junction held 6 bases outside the gene matches. This CDR3 is built from 15 residues. The chain employs TRBV7-2 and TRBJ1-5; TRBD1 agrees at 10 bases. Sequenced sample: peripheral blood. This receptor was obtained from a human donor in a cohort sampled during active COVID-19. The CDR3 protein is CASSSKGQGIQPQHF. The CDR3 DNA reads as TGTGCCAGCAGCTCCAAGGGACAGGGGATTCAGCCCCAGCATTTT.